This T cell receptor beta chain was obtained from a study of blood T cell repertoires in COVID-19. In the study overall: Acute-phase and convalescent COVID-19 samples originated in the United States, Italy and Spain. In each case, the material was cDNA or gDNA derived from T cells, B-cell-depleted T cells, or PBMCs.

Authors' processing steps: Amplifying reference gene primers gave estimates of nucleated cell counts. The table came from immunoSEQ multiplex PCR; TCRdb's copy has only in-frame clones and leaves some out. That table supplies the V and J calls and clone size; D and trimming were determined from the DNA. This sample has 200,000 or so clones, with around 85% found just once. The specimen sequenced was peripheral blood. The source of this sequence is a human donor in a cohort sampled during active COVID-19.

The DNA of the CDR3 is TGTGCCAGCACGCGGACTAGCGGGCTCTACAATGAGCAGTTCTTC. Translated: CASTRTSGLYNEQFF. This rearrangement joins TRBV7-8 to TRBJ2-1; 11 positions agree with TRBD2. Germline CDR1 SGHVS, CDR2 FQNEAQ. The CDR3 runs to 15 residues. J was trimmed by 3 bases and V by 7 bases; bases with no gene match: 5.